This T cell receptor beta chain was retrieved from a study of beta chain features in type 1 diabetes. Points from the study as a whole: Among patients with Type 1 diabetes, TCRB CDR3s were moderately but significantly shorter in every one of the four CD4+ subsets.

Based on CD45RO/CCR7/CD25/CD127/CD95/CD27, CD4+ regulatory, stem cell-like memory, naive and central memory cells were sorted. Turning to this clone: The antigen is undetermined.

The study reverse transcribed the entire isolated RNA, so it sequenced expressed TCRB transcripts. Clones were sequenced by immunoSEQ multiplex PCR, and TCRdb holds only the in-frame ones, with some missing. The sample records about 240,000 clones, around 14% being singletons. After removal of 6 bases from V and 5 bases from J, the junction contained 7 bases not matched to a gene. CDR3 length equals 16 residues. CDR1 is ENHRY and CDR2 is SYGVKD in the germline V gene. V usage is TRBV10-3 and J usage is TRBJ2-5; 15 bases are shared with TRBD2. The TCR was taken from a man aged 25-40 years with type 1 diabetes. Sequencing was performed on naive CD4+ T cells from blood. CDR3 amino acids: CAIREGLAGGQETQYF. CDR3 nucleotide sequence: TGTGCCATCAGGGAGGGACTAGCGGGAGGACAGGAGACCCAGTACTTC.